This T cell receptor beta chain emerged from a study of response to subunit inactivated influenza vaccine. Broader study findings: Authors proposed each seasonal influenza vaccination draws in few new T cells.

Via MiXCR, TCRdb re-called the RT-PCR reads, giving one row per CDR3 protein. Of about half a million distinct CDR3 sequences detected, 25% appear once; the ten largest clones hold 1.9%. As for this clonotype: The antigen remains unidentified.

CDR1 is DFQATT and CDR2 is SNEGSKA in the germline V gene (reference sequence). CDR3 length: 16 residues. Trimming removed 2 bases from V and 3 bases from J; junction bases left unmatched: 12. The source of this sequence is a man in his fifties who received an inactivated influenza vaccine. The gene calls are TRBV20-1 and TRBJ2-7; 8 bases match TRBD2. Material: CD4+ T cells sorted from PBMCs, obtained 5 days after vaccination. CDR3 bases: TGCAGTGCTAGATTGACCTTAGCGGGACTAGTCTACGAGCAGTACTTC. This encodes CSARLTLAGLVYEQYF.